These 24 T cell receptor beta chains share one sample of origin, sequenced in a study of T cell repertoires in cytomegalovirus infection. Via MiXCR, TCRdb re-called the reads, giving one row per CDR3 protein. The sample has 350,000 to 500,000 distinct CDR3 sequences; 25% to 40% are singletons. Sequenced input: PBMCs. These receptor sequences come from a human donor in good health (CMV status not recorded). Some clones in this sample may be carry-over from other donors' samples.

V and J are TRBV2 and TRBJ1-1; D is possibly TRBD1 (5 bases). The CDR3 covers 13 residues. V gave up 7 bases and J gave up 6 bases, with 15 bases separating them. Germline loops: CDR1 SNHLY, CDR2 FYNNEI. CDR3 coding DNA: TGTGCCAGCAATGCCCGGGGGGACGCTGAAGCTTTCTTT. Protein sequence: CASNARGDAEAFF.

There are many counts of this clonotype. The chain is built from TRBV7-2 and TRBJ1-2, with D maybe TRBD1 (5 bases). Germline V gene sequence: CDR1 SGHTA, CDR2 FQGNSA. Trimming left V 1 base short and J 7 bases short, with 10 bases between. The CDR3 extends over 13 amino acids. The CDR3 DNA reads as TGTGCCAGCAGCTTAGAATGGGGGACTGGCTACACCTTC. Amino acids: CASSLEWGTGYTF.

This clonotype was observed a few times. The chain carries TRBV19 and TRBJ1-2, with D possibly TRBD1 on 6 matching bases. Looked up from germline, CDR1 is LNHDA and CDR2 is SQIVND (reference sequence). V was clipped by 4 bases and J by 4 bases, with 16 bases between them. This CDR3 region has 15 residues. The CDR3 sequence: CASSRGQFAGYGYTF. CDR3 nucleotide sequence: TGTGCCAGTAGTAGGGGACAATTCGCGGGCTATGGCTACACCTTC. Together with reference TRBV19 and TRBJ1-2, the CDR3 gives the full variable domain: DGGITQSPKYLFRKEGQNVTLSCEQNLNHDAMYWYRQDPGQGLRLIYYSQIVNDFQKGDIAEGYSVSREKKESFPLTVTSAQKNPTAFYLCASSRGQFAGYGYTFGSGTRLTVV.

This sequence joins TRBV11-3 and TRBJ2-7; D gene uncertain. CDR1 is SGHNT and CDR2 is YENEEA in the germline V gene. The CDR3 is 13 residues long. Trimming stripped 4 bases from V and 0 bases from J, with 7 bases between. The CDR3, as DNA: TGTGCCAGCAGCTATACAGCCTCCTACGAGCAGTACTTC. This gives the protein CASSYTASYEQYF.

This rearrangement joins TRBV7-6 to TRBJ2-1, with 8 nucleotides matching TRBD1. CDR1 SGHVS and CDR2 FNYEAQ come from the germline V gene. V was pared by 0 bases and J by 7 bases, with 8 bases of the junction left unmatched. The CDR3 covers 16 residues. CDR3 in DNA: TGTGCCAGCAGCTTAGCGCCAGGGGGCATGGGAAATGAGCAGTTCTTC. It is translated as CASSLAPGGMGNEQFF.

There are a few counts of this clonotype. The CDR3 loop reads CSATGDRGVRGELFF. CDR3 nucleotides: TGCAGTGCTACCGGGGACAGGGGGGTTAGAGGGGAGCTGTTTTTT. This chain links TRBV20-1 with TRBJ2-2; 11 nucleotides match TRBD1. Trimming at V came to 4 bases and at J to 8 bases, leaving 9 bases not matched to a gene. Germline values: CDR1 DFQATT, CDR2 SNEGSKA (reference sequence). The CDR3 contains 15 residues.

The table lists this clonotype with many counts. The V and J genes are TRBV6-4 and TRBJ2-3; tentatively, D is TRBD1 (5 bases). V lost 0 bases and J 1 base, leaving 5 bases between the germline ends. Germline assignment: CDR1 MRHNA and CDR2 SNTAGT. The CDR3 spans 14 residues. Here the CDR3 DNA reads TGTGCCAGCAGTGACTCAGGGGGCACAGATACGCAGTATTTT. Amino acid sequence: CASSDSGGTDTQYF.

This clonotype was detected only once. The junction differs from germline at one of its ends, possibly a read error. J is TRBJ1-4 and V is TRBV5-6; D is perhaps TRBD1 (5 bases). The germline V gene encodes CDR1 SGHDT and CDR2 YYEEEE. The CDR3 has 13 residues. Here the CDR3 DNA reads TGTGCCAGCAGCTTCGGCGGTCACGGGGGAGAAAACTTT. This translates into CASSFGGHGGENF.

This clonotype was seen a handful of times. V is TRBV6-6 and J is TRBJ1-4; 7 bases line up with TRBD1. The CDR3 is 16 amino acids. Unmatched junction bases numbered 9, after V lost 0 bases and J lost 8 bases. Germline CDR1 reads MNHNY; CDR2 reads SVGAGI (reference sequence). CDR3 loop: CASSYSVRTGDEKLFF. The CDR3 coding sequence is TGTGCCAGCAGTTACTCAGTTAGAACAGGGGACGAAAAACTGTTTTTT.

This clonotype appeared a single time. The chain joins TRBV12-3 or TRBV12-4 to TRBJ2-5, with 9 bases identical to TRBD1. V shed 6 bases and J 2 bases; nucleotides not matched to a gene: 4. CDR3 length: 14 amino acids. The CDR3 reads CASSTGGVQETQYF. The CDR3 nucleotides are TGTGCCAGCAGCACAGGGGGCGTACAAGAGACCCAGTACTTC.

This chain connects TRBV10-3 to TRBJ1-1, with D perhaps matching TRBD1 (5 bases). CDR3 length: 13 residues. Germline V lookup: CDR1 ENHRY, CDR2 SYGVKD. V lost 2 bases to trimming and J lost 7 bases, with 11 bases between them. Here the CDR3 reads CAISEGGPLEAFF. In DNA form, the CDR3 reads TGTGCCATCAGTGAGGGGGGTCCCCTTGAAGCTTTCTTT.

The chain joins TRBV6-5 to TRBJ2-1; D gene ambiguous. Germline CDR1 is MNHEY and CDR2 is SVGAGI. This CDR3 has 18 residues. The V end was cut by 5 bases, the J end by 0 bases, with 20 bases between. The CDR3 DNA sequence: TGTGCCAGCAGTGGCGACACCCAAACCCCAAGCTCCTACAATGAGCAGTTCTTC. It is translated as CASSGDTQTPSSYNEQFF.

CDR3 DNA sequence: TGTGCCAGCAGTCGAACCGGGACGGCGAGACACTTT. This codes for CASSRTGTARHF. The chain has TRBV5-6 and TRBJ1-6; D may be TRBD1 (5 bases). V was shortened by 5 bases and J by 19 bases, with 19 bases between the two germline ends. This CDR3 has 12 residues. The germline CDR1 and CDR2 sequences are SGHDT and YYEEEE.

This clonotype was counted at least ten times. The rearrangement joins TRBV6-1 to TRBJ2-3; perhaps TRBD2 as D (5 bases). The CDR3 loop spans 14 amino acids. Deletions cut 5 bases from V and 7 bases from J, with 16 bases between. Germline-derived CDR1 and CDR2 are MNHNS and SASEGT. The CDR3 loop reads CASSPGGLSHTQYF. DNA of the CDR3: TGTGCCAGCAGTCCAGGAGGACTCAGTCATACGCAGTATTTT.

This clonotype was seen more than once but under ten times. Here the CDR3 reads CASSPTRQGASREPQETQYF. In DNA, the CDR3 is TGTGCCAGCTCACCCACGAGACAGGGGGCAAGTCGAGAACCCCAAGAGACCCAGTACTTC. The gene calls are TRBV18 and TRBJ2-5, with 10 nucleotides matching TRBD1. The CDR3 sequence is 20 residues long. V lost 3 bases to trimming and J lost 1 base; unmatched junction nucleotides: 17. Germline-derived CDR1 and CDR2 are KGHSH and LQKENI.

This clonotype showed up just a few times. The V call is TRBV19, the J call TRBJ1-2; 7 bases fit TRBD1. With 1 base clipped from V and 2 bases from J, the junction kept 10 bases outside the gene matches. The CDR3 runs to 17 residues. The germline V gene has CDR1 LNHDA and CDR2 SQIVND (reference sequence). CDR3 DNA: TGTGCCAGTAGTATAGGAAAAGACAGGGATCTCAACTATGGCTACACCTTC. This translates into CASSIGKDRDLNYGYTF.

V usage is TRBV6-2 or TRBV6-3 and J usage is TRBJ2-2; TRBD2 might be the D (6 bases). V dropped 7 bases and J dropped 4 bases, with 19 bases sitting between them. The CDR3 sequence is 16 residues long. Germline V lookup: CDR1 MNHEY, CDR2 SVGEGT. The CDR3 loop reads CASNSQTGTVTGELFF. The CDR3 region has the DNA TGTGCCAGCAACTCCCAGACCGGGACTGTCACCGGGGAGCTGTTTTTT.

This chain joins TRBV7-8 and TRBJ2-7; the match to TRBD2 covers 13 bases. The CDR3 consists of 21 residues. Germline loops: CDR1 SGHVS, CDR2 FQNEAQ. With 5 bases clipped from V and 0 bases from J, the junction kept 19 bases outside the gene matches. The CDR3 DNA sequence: TGTGCCAGCAGCCTAGGGCGACGGCGGGGACTAGCGGGGTTACACTCCTACGAGCAGTACTTC. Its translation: CASSLGRRRGLAGLHSYEQYF.

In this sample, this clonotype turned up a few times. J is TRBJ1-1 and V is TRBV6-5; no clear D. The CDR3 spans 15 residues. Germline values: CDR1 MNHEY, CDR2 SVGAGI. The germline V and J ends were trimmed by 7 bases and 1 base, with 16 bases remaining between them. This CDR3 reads CASTTPPFPNTEAFF. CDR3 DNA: TGTGCCAGCACCACTCCGCCTTTTCCGAACACTGAAGCTTTCTTT.

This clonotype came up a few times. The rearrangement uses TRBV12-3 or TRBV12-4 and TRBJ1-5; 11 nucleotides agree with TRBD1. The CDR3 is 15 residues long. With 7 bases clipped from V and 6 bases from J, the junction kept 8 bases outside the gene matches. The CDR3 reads CASTLRGTGGQPQHF. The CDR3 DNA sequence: TGTGCCAGCACCCTTAGAGGGACAGGGGGTCAGCCCCAGCATTTT.

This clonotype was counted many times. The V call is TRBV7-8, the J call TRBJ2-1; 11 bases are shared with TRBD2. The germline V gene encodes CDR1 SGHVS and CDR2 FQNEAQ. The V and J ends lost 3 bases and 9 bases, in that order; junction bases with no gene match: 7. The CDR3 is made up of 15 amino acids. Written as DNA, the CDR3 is TGTGCCAGCAGCTTTCCTAGCGGGGGGTACGGTGAGCAGTTCTTC. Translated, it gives CASSFPSGGYGEQFF.

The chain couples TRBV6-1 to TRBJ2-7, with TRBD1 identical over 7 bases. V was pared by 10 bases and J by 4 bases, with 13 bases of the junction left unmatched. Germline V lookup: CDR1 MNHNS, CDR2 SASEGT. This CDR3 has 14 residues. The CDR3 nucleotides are TGTGCCACCATGGAAGGGACAGCACTATACGAGCAGTACTTC. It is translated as CATMEGTALYEQYF.

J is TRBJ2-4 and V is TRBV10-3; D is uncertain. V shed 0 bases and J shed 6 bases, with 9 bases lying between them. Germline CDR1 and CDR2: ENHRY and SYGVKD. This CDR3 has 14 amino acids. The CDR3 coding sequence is TGTGCCATCAGTGAGTCTGGCTCTGGAAACATTCAGTACTTC. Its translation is CAISESGSGNIQYF.

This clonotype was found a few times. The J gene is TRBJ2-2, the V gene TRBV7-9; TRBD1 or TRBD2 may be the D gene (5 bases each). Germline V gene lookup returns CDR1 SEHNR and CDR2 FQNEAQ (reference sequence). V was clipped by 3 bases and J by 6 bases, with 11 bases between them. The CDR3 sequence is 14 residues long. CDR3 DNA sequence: TGTGCCAGCAGCTTGGGGGTTCGGCCCGGGGAGCTGTTTTTT. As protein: CASSLGVRPGELFF.